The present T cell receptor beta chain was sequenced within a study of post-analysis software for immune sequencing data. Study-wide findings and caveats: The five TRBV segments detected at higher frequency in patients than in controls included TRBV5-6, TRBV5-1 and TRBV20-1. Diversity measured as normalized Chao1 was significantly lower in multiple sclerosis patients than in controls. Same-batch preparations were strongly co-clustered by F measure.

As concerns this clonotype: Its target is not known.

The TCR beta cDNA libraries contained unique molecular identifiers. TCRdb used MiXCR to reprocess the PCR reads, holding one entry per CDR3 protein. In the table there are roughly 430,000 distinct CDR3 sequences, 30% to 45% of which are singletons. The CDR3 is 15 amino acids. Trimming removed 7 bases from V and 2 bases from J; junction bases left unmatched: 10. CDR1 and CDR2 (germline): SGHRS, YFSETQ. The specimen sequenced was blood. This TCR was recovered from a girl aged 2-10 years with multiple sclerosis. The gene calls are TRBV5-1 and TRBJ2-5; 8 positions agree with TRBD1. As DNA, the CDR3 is TGCGCCAGCGGACTCGGACAGGGATTACAAGAGACCCAGTACTTC. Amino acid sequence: CASGLGQGLQETQYF. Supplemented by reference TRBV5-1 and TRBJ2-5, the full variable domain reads KAGVTQTPRYLIKTRGQQVTLSCSPISGHRSVSWYQQTPGQGLQFLFEYFSETQRNKGNFPGRFSGRQFSNSRSEMNVSTLELGDSALYLCASGLGQGLQETQYFGPGTRLLVL.